The sample holds many counts of the clone carrying this TCR beta chain. The antigen is undetermined. On the day of bone marrow donation, the related graft donor provided peripheral blood. This sample is part of a study of T cells after posttransplantation cyclophosphamide. Study observations and caveats: Donor CD8+ memory clones often dominated recipient blood repertoires at later times. Skin or GI-infiltrating T cells shared few TRB sequences with blood. Recipient CMV seropositivity and CMV reactivation strongly tracked TRB clonality.

Libraries were prepared by immunoSEQ multiplex PCR; TCRdb keeps only in-frame clonotypes and omits some of them. The sample includes about 24,000 clones, none of them occurring once. This TCR came from a woman aged 60-70 years in good health, CMV-negative, and a related stem cell transplant donor. Sample: PBMCs.

CDR3 nucleotide sequence: TGTGCCAGCAGGGCGGGGGGATCTGAGACCCAGTACTTC. Protein product: CASRAGGSETQYF. This chain joins TRBV2 and TRBJ2-5; 8 bases fit TRBD2. Trimming removed 6 bases from V and 5 bases from J; junction bases left unmatched: 5. The CDR3 has 13 residues. Germline CDR1 is SNHLY and CDR2 is FYNNEI.